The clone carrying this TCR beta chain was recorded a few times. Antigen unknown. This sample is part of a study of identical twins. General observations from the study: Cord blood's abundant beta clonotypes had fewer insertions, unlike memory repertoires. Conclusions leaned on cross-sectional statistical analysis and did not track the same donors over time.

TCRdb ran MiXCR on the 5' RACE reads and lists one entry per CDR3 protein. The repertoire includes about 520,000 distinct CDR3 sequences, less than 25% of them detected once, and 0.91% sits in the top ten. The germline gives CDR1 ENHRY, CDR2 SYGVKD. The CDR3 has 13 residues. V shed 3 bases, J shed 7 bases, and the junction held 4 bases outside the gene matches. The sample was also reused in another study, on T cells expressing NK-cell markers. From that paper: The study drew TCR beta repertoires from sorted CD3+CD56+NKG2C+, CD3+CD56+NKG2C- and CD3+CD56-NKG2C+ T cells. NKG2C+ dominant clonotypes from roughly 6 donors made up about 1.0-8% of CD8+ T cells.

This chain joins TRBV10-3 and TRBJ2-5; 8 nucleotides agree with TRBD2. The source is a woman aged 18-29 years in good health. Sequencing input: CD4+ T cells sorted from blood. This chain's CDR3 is CAISDGTRPTQYF. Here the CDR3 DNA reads TGTGCCATCAGTGACGGGACTAGACCGACCCAGTACTTC.